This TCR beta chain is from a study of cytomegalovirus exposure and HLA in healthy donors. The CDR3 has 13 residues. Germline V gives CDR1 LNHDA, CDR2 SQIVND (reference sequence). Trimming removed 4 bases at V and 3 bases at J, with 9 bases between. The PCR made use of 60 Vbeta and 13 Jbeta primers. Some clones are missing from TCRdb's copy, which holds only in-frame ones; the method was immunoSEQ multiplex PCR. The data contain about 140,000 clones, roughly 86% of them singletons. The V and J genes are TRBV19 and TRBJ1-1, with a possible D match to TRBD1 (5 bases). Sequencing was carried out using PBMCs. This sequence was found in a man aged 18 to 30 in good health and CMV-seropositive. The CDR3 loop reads CASSTRVYTEAFF. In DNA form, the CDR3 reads TGTGCCAGTAGTACCAGGGTGTACACTGAAGCTTTCTTT.